The 5 T cell receptor beta chains in this list originate from one sample, sequenced in a study of blood T cell repertoires in COVID-19. Profiled with immunoSEQ multiplex PCR; TCRdb holds only in-frame clones, not every one. Among about 72,000 clones, roughly 87% were seen once, and the ten largest hold under 20%. The sequenced sample was peripheral blood. These receptors all stem from a human donor in a cohort sampled during active COVID-19.

The rearrangement uses TRBV5-1 and TRBJ1-1; D may be TRBD1 (5 bases). The length of the CDR3 is 15 residues. V shed 5 bases and J shed 1 base, with 15 bases lying between them. Looked up from germline, CDR1 is SGHRS and CDR2 is YFSETQ. CDR3 DNA sequence: TGCGCCAGCAGTTCGCTCCTTACAGGGAACACTGAAGCTTTCTTT. Protein sequence: CASSSLLTGNTEAFF.

The chain carries TRBV7-9 and TRBJ1-2; TRBD1 aligns across 8 bases. CDR1 is SEHNR and CDR2 is FQNEAQ in the germline V gene (reference sequence). The J segment lost 4 bases and the V segment lost 5 bases, leaving 9 bases of the junction unmatched. The CDR3 length is 15 residues. The CDR3: CASSLGQVGAYGYTF. The CDR3 nucleotides read TGTGCCAGCAGCCTGGGACAGGTGGGTGCCTATGGCTACACCTTC.

The chain recombines TRBV7-2 with TRBJ1-1; D gene uncertain. The CDR3 totals 15 residues. Per germline, CDR1 SGHTA and CDR2 FQGNSA. The V and J ends lost 0 bases and 2 bases respectively, with 10 bases between them. The CDR3 DNA reads as TGTGCCAGCAGCTTAGCCGGGGTCCCCAACACTGAAGCTTTCTTT. Translating it yields CASSLAGVPNTEAFF. Supplemented by reference TRBV7-2 and TRBJ1-1, the full variable domain reads GAGVSQSPSNKVTEKGKDVELRCDPISGHTALYWYRQSLGQGLEFLIYFQGNSAPDKSGLPSDRFSAERTGGSVSTLTIQRTQQEDSAVYLCASSLAGVPNTEAFFGQGTRLTVV.

V is TRBV12-3 or TRBV12-4 and J is TRBJ1-2, with D hard to call. The length of the CDR3 is 11 residues. V gave up 10 bases and J gave up 8 bases, with 14 bases separating them. The CDR3 here is CATEHRGGYTF. The CDR3 DNA sequence: TGTGCCACGGAACACCGCGGGGGCTACACCTTC.

The chain is built from TRBV7-2 and TRBJ2-3; the match to TRBD1 covers 7 bases. CDR1 SGHTA and CDR2 FQGNSA come from the germline V gene. Trimming at V came to 5 bases and at J to 2 bases, leaving 10 bases not matched to a gene. This CDR3 region has 16 residues. The CDR3, as DNA: TGTGCCAGCAGCCTCCCTCAGGGGGACCTCACAGATACGCAGTATTTT. It codes for CASSLPQGDLTDTQYF.